A selection of T cell receptor beta chains follows, all from one sample in a study of T cell responses to AZD1222 COVID-19 vaccine. Libraries were prepared by immunoSEQ multiplex PCR; TCRdb keeps only in-frame clonotypes and omits some of them. Here the sample spans around 140,000 clones, about 92% being singletons. Sequencing was performed on peripheral blood, taken on day 0 of AZD1222 vaccination. All receptors derive from an adult in good health. The CDR3 runs from the conserved cysteine through the conserved F or W. The D gene is left open where the match is weak.

length	V	D	CDR3
14	TRBV6-2/TRBV6-3	.	CASSRGGAGAAQYF
14	TRBV9	.	CASSVDGFTGELFF
15	TRBV9	.	CASSVENRHPTGYTF
17	TRBV19	TRBD1	CASSIPARGSKNTEAFF
14	TRBV28	TRBD1	CASSWTGQPYGYTF
13	TRBV7-2	TRBD1	CASEQGARQGYTF
17	TRBV19	.	CASSPVQTPSYTDTQYF
13	TRBV7-9	.	CASSLEGNSPLHF
14	TRBV7-8	.	CASSLEAGANEQFF
15	TRBV19	TRBD1	CASSRGLGQLYEQYF
15	TRBV6-1	.	CASSEMVRGNSPLHF
16	TRBV15	TRBD1	CATSKQKTGEWKGYTF
14	TRBV6-4	.	CASRLDTDTGELFF
15	TRBV5-8	.	CASSPEAGNTGELFF
14	TRBV7-9	TRBD1	CASRLTGGSYEQYF
14	TRBV7-2	TRBD1	CASSQNRDRDLLFF
13	TRBV2	.	CASSGQASYEQYF
12	TRBV6-2/TRBV6-3	TRBD1	CASSSDRIKLFF
15	TRBV28	TRBD1	CASGPRGDRDSPLHF
17	TRBV4-1	.	CASSQEGGPGTSYEQYF
16	TRBV7-7	TRBD2	CASSLSPGGNTGELFF
17	TRBV5-8	.	CASSLEVRGRIQETQYF
14	TRBV28	.	CASSIISDTSPLHF
19	TRBV7-3	.	CASSGRRRGDPTSYNEQFF
14	TRBV5-1	TRBD1	CASFDRGGTDTQYF
12	TRBV3-1/TRBV3-2	.	CASSFGSETQYF
16	TRBV4-2	.	CASSQASRTSSYEQYF
17	TRBV3-1/TRBV3-2	.	CASSPLSPGSYTDTQYF
14	TRBV5-6	.	CASSFDLEGTEAFF
16	TRBV5-1	.	CASSSTPAESLSGMYF
16	TRBV28	.	CASSLYGPSNTGELFF
15	TRBV4-3	.	CASSQKRASTDTQYF
14	TRBV12-5	.	CASGLVDRQGGYTF
13	TRBV7-2	.	CASSLVSNEKLFF
13	TRBV30	.	CAWSQDTNSPLHF
16	TRBV7-6	TRBD1	CASTSGTGGVNTEAFF
16	TRBV6-5	TRBD2	CASSYGLAGRAGTQYF
14	TRBV3-1/TRBV3-2	.	CASSQDQGNTEAFF
13	TRBV30	.	CAWTIGPNSPLHF
17	TRBV11-2	TRBD1	CASSSSYAPGGITEAFF
18	TRBV4-2	TRBD2	CARSPGGGLAENTGELFF
16	TRBV21-1	.	CASSKERWSFCHEQYF
17	TRBV7-9	.	CASATRRGNSGANVLTF
17	TRBV12-5	.	CASGLEPGTQGGSPLHF
16	TRBV6-8	.	CASSYPQPGPGTEAFF
16	TRBV6-2/TRBV6-3	TRBD2	CASSYGLAPYQETQYF
17	TRBV2	.	CASSGFPGPLVVTEAFF